These 14 T cell receptor beta chains originate from one sample sequenced in a study of blood T cells in healthy people across ages. The second PCR ran about 7 to 12 cycles with a sample-barcoded 5' primer and J-beta primers. TCRdb analysed the 5' RACE reads with MiXCR anew, one entry per CDR3 protein. The sample comprises about 700,000 distinct CDR3 sequences, approximately 29% of which are singletons, and 15% rests with the top ten. The specimen was blood. Source of these receptors: a woman aged 80 or over in good health.

The V and J genes are TRBV12-3 or TRBV12-4 and TRBJ1-4; D gene unclear. The CDR3 runs 15 residues. Trimming cost V 3 bases and J 3 bases, with 11 bases left between them. The CDR3 DNA sequence: TGTGCCAGCAGTTTGAAGTTGAGATCTAATGAAAAACTGTTTTTT. Encoded protein: CASSLKLRSNEKLFF.

Concerning this clonotype itself: This may stem from a read error, because a much larger clone lies one nucleotide away. The chain employs TRBV28 and TRBJ1-2, with D possibly matching TRBD1 (6 bases). CDR3 length equals 13 residues. CDR1 and CDR2 (germline): MDHEN, SYDVKM. The CDR3 sequence: CASTGVWGYGCTF. The DNA for the CDR3 is TGTGCCAGCACAGGGGTATGGGGCTATGGCTGCACCTTC.

This clonotype was detected only a few times. The genes are TRBV6-5 and TRBJ2-3; possibly TRBD2 for D (7 bases). Trimming stripped 10 bases from V and 2 bases from J, with 19 bases between. The CDR3 has 15 residues. Germline values: CDR1 MNHEY, CDR2 SVGAGI. CDR3 sequence reads: CATRSGGAVTDTQYF. The CDR3 bases are TGTGCCACTCGGTCTGGGGGGGCCGTCACAGATACGCAGTATTTT.

This rearrangement joins TRBV6-5 to TRBJ2-5; TRBD2 might be the D (5 bases). The germline CDR1 and CDR2 sequences are MNHEY and SVGAGI. Trimming stripped 6 bases from V and 2 bases from J, with 10 bases between. This CDR3 has 13 residues. The CDR3 sequence is CASRPAEQETQYF. CDR3 bases: TGTGCCAGCAGGCCAGCGGAACAAGAGACCCAGTACTTC.

In this sample, this clonotype turned up many times. The rearrangement uses TRBV12-3 or TRBV12-4 and TRBJ1-2; 7 nucleotides align to TRBD1. J lost 0 bases, V lost 6 bases, and 7 bases had no gene match. There are 15 residues in the CDR3. CDR3 coding DNA: TGTGCCAGCAGCGTAGACAGGGCTCCTAACTATGGCTACACCTTC. This encodes CASSVDRAPNYGYTF.

This clonotype was found many times. The V and J genes are TRBV7-9 and TRBJ2-7, with 10 bases matching TRBD1. Germline V gene data show CDR1 as SEHNR and CDR2 as FQNEAQ (reference sequence). V trimming: 5 bases; J trimming: 2 bases; junction bases outside the gene matches: 0. This CDR3 spans 13 amino acids. This CDR3 reads CASSDRGPYEQYF. CDR3 sequence (DNA): TGTGCCAGCAGCGACAGGGGGCCCTACGAGCAGTACTTC.

This clonotype was counted at least ten times. CDR3 in amino acids: CASSQGTEGTDEKLFF. CDR3 sequence (DNA): TGCGCCAGCAGCCAAGGGACAGAGGGGACAGATGAAAAACTGTTTTTT. The rearrangement links TRBV4-3 to TRBJ1-4; 7 bases line up with TRBD1. Trimming took 1 base from V and 6 from J; bases not matched to a gene: 8. Germline CDR1 LGHNA, CDR2 YSLEER. The CDR3 spans 16 residues.

Concerning this clonotype: The junction differs from germline at one of its ends, possibly a read error. The CDR3, as DNA: TGTGCCAGCAGTGAGCCACTAGCGGGGGCTTACAATGAGCGGTTCTTC. It encodes CASSEPLAGAYNERFF. The chain carries TRBV6-6 and TRBJ2-1; 11 nucleotides match TRBD2. The germline CDR1 and CDR2 sequences are MNHNY and SVGAGI (reference sequence). This CDR3 has 16 amino acids.

The chain has TRBV3-1 and TRBJ1-1; a possible D gene is TRBD1 (5 bases). V was clipped by 2 bases and J by 5 bases, with 12 bases between them. Germline values: CDR1 LGHDT, CDR2 YNNKEL (reference sequence). This CDR3 comprises 14 residues. Written as DNA, the CDR3 is TGTGCCAGCAGCCAATACCAGGGTAGGACTGAAGCTTTCTTT. The encoded protein is CASSQYQGRTEAFF.

The chain joins TRBV28 to TRBJ1-3; maybe TRBD1 (5 bases). CDR1 MDHEN and CDR2 SYDVKM come from the germline V gene. The CDR3 loop spans 17 amino acids. Trimming took off 4 bases at V and 4 bases at J, with 20 bases between the two ends. The CDR3 DNA reads as TGTGCCAGCAGTTGGGGACTAGGTCAAGCATCCGGAAACACCATATATTTT. This encodes CASSWGLGQASGNTIYF.

The genes are TRBV6-6 and TRBJ1-1; tentative D call: TRBD1 (5 bases). Germline CDR1 MNHNY, CDR2 SVGAGI (reference sequence). The V end was cut by 5 bases, the J end by 10 bases, with 20 bases between. The CDR3 runs to 14 residues. Here the CDR3 DNA reads TGTGCCAGCAGTGCTACAGGTCAGGAACTGGTAGCTTTCTTT. Translated: CASSATGQELVAFF.

There are a few counts of this clonotype. The CDR3 loop is CASSQTTGSGPQHF. The CDR3 DNA follows: TGCGCCAGCAGCCAGACGACAGGGTCGGGGCCCCAGCATTTT. J is TRBJ1-5 and V is TRBV5-1; TRBD1 aligns across 7 bases. The trim removed 4 bases at V and 9 bases at J, leaving 10 bases unmatched. This CDR3 spans 14 amino acids. Germline-derived CDR1 and CDR2 are SGHRS and YFSETQ.

This clonotype was seen repeatedly, ten times or more. The V call is TRBV4-3, the J call TRBJ1-2; D not certain. Germline V gene lookup returns CDR1 LGHNA and CDR2 YSLEER. This CDR3 spans 15 amino acids. Trimming took off 0 bases at V and 5 bases at J, with 13 bases between the two ends. The DNA for the CDR3 is TGCGCCAGCAGCCAAGATGCAGCCCCTGGGTATGGCTACACCTTC. The encoded protein is CASSQDAAPGYGYTF.

This clonotype was counted a few times. The gene calls are TRBV20-1 and TRBJ2-3, with no clear D. The CDR3 contains 12 residues. V was trimmed by 2 bases and J by 4 bases, leaving 7 bases between them. Germline V gene lookup returns CDR1 DFQATT and CDR2 SNEGSKA (reference sequence). CDR3 sequence: CSARTGADTQYF. The CDR3 bases are TGCAGTGCTAGAACCGGCGCAGATACGCAGTATTTT.